The 17 T cell receptor beta chains presented below share a single source sample, sequenced in a study of T cells in Graves' hyperthyroidism and ophthalmopathy. RNA transcripts served as the template for amplifying TCR beta CDR3 regions. Initially, a first-round RT-PCR of the TCR CDR3 employed the HTBI primer set. TCRdb redid the calling of the multiplex PCR reads with MiXCR, one entry per CDR3 protein. The sample includes hundreds of thousands of distinct CDR3 sequences, 14% to 15% of them seen just once. The specimen sequenced was blood. These receptors originate from a man between 18 and 29 years old with Graves' ophthalmopathy.

The CDR3 reads CASRRGGNIQYF. For the CDR3, the DNA is TGTGCCAGCAGGCGGGGGGGGAACATTCAGTACTTC. This chain links TRBV12-3 or TRBV12-4 with TRBJ2-4; 9 nucleotides match TRBD2. The CDR3 has 12 residues. The J segment lost 7 bases and the V segment lost 6 bases, leaving 1 base of the junction unmatched.

This clonotype was detected many times. V and J are TRBV6-6 and TRBJ1-2; possibly TRBD1 for D (5 bases). Deletions cut 2 bases from V and 3 bases from J, with 10 bases between. The CDR3 consists of 14 residues. Per germline, CDR1 MNHNY and CDR2 SVGAGI (reference sequence). As DNA, the CDR3 is TGTGCCAGCAGTTACCAACAGGACTACTATGGCTACACCTTC. This sequence encodes CASSYQQDYYGYTF.

The V gene is TRBV20-1, the J gene TRBJ2-2; 12 bases are shared with TRBD1. The trim removed 6 bases at V and 5 bases at J, leaving 10 bases unmatched. Germline CDR1 reads DFQATT; CDR2 reads SNEGSKA (reference sequence). The CDR3 is 16 amino acids. This chain's CDR3 is CSAEPGTGGFTGELFF. The CDR3 coding sequence is TGCAGTGCCGAACCAGGGACAGGGGGCTTTACCGGGGAGCTGTTTTTT.

This clonotype was found a few times. This chain links TRBV2 with TRBJ1-3; D is possibly TRBD1 (5 bases). The V end lost 6 bases, the J end lost 3 bases, and 15 bases lay between the germline ends. This CDR3 region has 15 residues. Germline V gene sequence: CDR1 SNHLY, CDR2 FYNNEI. The CDR3 DNA sequence: TGTGCCAGCAGCGAGCAGGGTTTATTTGGAAACACCATATATTTT. Translating it yields CASSEQGLFGNTIYF.

This clonotype was seen ten or more times. The chain carries TRBV12-3 or TRBV12-4 and TRBJ2-1; TRBD2 is a possible D gene (5 bases). The CDR3 is 15 residues long. Trimming stripped 5 bases from V and 7 bases from J, with 18 bases between. As DNA, the CDR3 is TGTGCCAGCAGTCGGGGTAGGATAGCTGGTAATGAGCAGTTCTTC. Its protein is CASSRGRIAGNEQFF.

The V and J genes are TRBV4-1 and TRBJ2-3; TRBD1 aligns across 7 bases. This CDR3 has 17 amino acids. The V and J ends lost 3 bases and 0 bases, in that order; junction bases with no gene match: 9. Germline CDR1 and CDR2: MGHRA and YSYEKL. CDR3 sequence reads: CASSQGTASTSTDTQYF. The CDR3 region has the DNA TGCGCCAGCAGCCAGGGGACAGCATCCACCAGCACAGATACGCAGTATTTT.

This clonotype was recorded a few times. V usage is TRBV4-1 and J usage is TRBJ2-5; TRBD2 matches 8 bases. Germline CDR1 reads MGHRA; CDR2 reads YSYEKL. J was trimmed by 5 bases and V by 3 bases; bases with no gene match: 8. The CDR3 sequence is 15 residues long. The DNA for the CDR3 is TGCGCCAGCAGCCAGGCGGGGGGCGGGCGGGAGACCCAGTACTTC. It codes for CASSQAGGGRETQYF.

On this clonotype: A read error is possible here, since a much larger clone lies one base away. The chain uses TRBV7-2 and TRBJ2-5; D possibly corresponds to TRBD1 (5 bases). V lost 0 bases and J 4 bases, leaving 12 bases between the germline ends. The CDR3 runs to 15 residues. The germline gives CDR1 SGHTA, CDR2 FQGNSA. CDR3 nucleotide sequence: TGTGCCAGCAGCTTAGCCGGTAGGGGTCGAGAGACCCAGTACTTC. Amino acids: CASSLAGRGRETQYF.

The gene calls are TRBV7-9 and TRBJ2-7; TRBD2 is a possible D gene (6 bases). The CDR3 is made up of 14 amino acids. Germline V gives CDR1 SEHNR, CDR2 FQNEAQ (reference sequence). Trimming cost V 3 bases and J 4 bases, with 13 bases left between them. The CDR3 protein is CASSFGGGYYEQYF. The CDR3 region has the DNA TGTGCCAGCAGCTTCGGTGGGGGGTATTACGAGCAGTACTTC.

This clonotype showed up just a few times. The V gene is TRBV10-3, the J gene TRBJ2-2, with D possibly TRBD1 on 5 matching bases. Germline CDR1 reads ENHRY; CDR2 reads SYGVKD. V lost 4 bases and J lost 5, with 8 bases in between. There are 13 residues in the CDR3. The CDR3 DNA sequence: TGTGCCATCAGTGTCCCAGGGACCGGGGAGCTGTTTTTT. Protein sequence: CAISVPGTGELFF.

Details on this clonotype: Likely a read error: the CDR3 ends without its conserved phenylalanine or tryptophan. The V gene is TRBV11-3, the J gene TRBJ1-5; D is undetermined. The CDR3 consists of 13 residues. V was shortened by 1 base and J by 6 bases, with 7 bases between the two germline ends. Per the germline V gene, CDR1 is SGHNT and CDR2 is YENEEA. CDR3 residues: CASSLGVGQPQHL. In DNA form, the CDR3 reads TGTGCCAGCAGCTTAGGAGTAGGTCAGCCCCAGCATCTT.

This clonotype was seen a few times. In DNA, the CDR3 is TGTGCCAGCAGCTACTCCGTGGATGAGCAGTTCTTC. It is translated as CASSYSVDEQFF. This chain connects TRBV7-8 to TRBJ2-1, with D hard to call. This CDR3 is 12 amino acids long. Germline loops: CDR1 SGHVS, CDR2 FQNEAQ. Trimming stripped 4 bases from V and 8 bases from J, with 9 bases between.

This clonotype occurred many times. This rearrangement joins TRBV7-2 to TRBJ1-5; the match to TRBD1 covers 7 bases. With 2 bases clipped from V and 4 bases from J, the junction kept 5 bases outside the gene matches. Germline CDR1 SGHTA, CDR2 FQGNSA. CDR3 length: 15 residues. CDR3: CASSLSDRANQPQHF. The DNA for the CDR3 is TGTGCCAGCAGCTTAAGCGACAGGGCGAATCAGCCCCAGCATTTT. Looking up the rest from reference TRBV7-2 and TRBJ1-5 gives the full variable domain: GAGVSQSPSNKVTEKGKDVELRCDPISGHTALYWYRQSLGQGLEFLIYFQGNSAPDKSGLPSDRFSAERTGGSVSTLTIQRTQQEDSAVYLCASSLSDRANQPQHFGDGTRLSIL.

In this sample, this clonotype turned up many times. V and J are TRBV6-5 and TRBJ1-3; D is perhaps TRBD1 (5 bases). Germline-derived CDR1 and CDR2 are MNHEY and SVGAGI. With 2 bases removed from V and 0 bases from J, the gap between germline ends came to 14 bases. The CDR3 spans 17 residues. Written as DNA, the CDR3 is TGTGCCAGCAGTTACCGAGCCCGGGGCGACTCTGGAAACACCATATATTTT. Translation: CASSYRARGDSGNTIYF.

Ten or more counts support this clonotype. The J gene is TRBJ2-2, the V gene TRBV7-2; D remains ambiguous. The CDR3 length is 13 residues. Trimming cost V 1 base and J 4 bases, with 4 bases left between them. Per the germline V gene, CDR1 is SGHTA and CDR2 is FQGNSA. CDR3 coding DNA: TGTGCCAGCAGCTTAGGGGGCACCGGGGAGCTGTTTTTT. Encoded protein: CASSLGGTGELFF.

The chain is built from TRBV19 and TRBJ1-3, with D perhaps TRBD1 (5 bases). The ends were cut back, 3 bases at V and 0 bases at J, with 9 bases in the middle. Germline loops: CDR1 LNHDA, CDR2 SQIVND (reference sequence). The CDR3 contains 15 residues. CDR3 loop: CASSMTVLSGNTIYF. CDR3 DNA: TGTGCCAGTAGTATGACAGTGCTCTCTGGAAACACCATATATTTT.

V and J are TRBV5-4 and TRBJ2-1; D is perhaps TRBD2 (6 bases). The CDR3 is 16 amino acids. Trimming took off 4 bases at V and 4 bases at J, with 18 bases between the two ends. Per the germline V gene, CDR1 is SGHNT and CDR2 is YYREEE (reference sequence). In DNA form, the CDR3 reads TGTGCCAGCAGCCCTCAAGCCGCGGGGTCATACAATGAGCAGTTCTTC. Protein product: CASSPQAAGSYNEQFF.